The clone carrying this T cell receptor (beta chain) was seen only a few times. Its antigen is not known. The source of the sample is a study of identical twins. Study findings and constraints: Fewer insertions were carried by abundant cord blood beta clonotypes, but none was seen in memory repertoires. Zero-insertion findings could be partly confounded by invariant cells (MAIT and iNKT cells). Sharing of beta out-of-frame sequences by twins showed a weaker excess.

V gave up 0 bases and J gave up 2 bases, with 8 bases separating them. This CDR3 has 15 amino acids. CDR1 is ENHRY, CDR2 SYGVKD, per germline. TCRdb passed the 5' RACE reads through MiXCR, listing each CDR3 protein once. Here the sample spans some 900,000 distinct CDR3 sequences, around 12% being singletons. Another study also made use of these data, one on yellow fever vaccine responses in identical twins.

The material sequenced was PBMCs. This TCR was sampled from a woman in her late teens or twenties in good health. The chain combines TRBV10-3 with TRBJ2-1, with D possibly being TRBD1 or TRBD2 (5 bases each). CDR3 bases: TGTGCCATCAGTGAGTCAGAGGGGCCCTACAATGAGCAGTTCTTC. Translation gives CAISESEGPYNEQFF.